This T cell receptor beta chain appears in the sequencing data of a study of cytomegalovirus exposure and HLA in healthy donors (dated by TCRdb to 2017 to 2019). A note on the overall study: The 700 or so repertoires of the first cohort and the roughly 120 validation repertoires were produced on the same platform, according to a later analysis. The aim of the study was to test whether cataloging public T cell receptors could identify signatures of past pathogen exposure. A separate validation cohort of 100 to 150 different subjects was used in addition to the roughly 720-subject first cohort. High-throughput TCR immunosequencing, statistical association of individual TCRs with disease status, and machine learning were combined to predict cytomegalovirus infection status.

The donors were included in the validation cohort of roughly 120 subjects, a group kept apart from the approximately 650-subject first cohort. Turning to this clone: There is no known antigen for this receptor. No much larger clonotype is one base removed from it; base qualities were not supplied.

For CDR1 and CDR2, the germline V gene lists SGHRS and YFSETQ. The CDR3, from cysteine to phenylalanine, totals 17 residues. Only the CDR3 DNA stays, 51 bases, in frame from base 1. The V and J ends are trimmed by 0 bases and 5 bases, leaving 20 bases between them. General study outcomes and caveats: A later analysis had no HLA typing for the validation cohort, so co-occurrence there was scored across all 110 or so repertoires. A later analysis found that TCRs clustered in the first cohort also tended to co-occur in the roughly 120 validation repertoires, with just under 95% of cluster scores above 0. The study gave a list of 150 to 200 TCR beta chains associated with cytomegalovirus. In vitro tests confirmed that a few of the cytomegalovirus-associated TCR beta chains recognize cytomegalovirus antigens. Most TCR sequences were seen in very few donors, while some public TCRs were found in many individuals. The authors suggested that the approach could potentially be extended to other disease states and immunological phenotypes. In both the original and validation cohorts, the classifier was reported to diagnose cytomegalovirus status with high specificity and sensitivity.

Libraries were prepared through the immunoSEQ multiplex PCR assay. Turning to the authors' computational methods: A statistical classification framework was built to diagnose cytomegalovirus status from the catalog of TCR beta chain sequences. TCRdb stores this immuneACCESS table with in-frame sequences only. Part of the clones is absent; in the studies checked, under half of the shortfall reflects unresolved V genes, and no reason is known for the rest. For V, J and clone size, that table is used; D and trimming come from the DNA. This sample holds some 130,000 clones; about 86% were observed only once. In total, the top ten clones hold nearly 3% of the sample.

The chain is made from TRBV5-1 and TRBJ2-5; there is no confident call for the D gene. The sequenced sample was PBMCs. This TCR derives from a man aged 18 to 29 in good health and CMV-seronegative. The DNA is TGCGCCAGCAGCTTGGCCACGCTAGATAAGGTTTCGGAGACCCAGTACTTC. It translates as CASSLATLDKVSETQYF.